The 16 T cell receptor beta chains below come from one sample, sequenced in a study of cytomegalovirus exposure and HLA in healthy donors. The PCR had 60 Vbeta and 13 Jbeta primers. Assay used: immunoSEQ multiplex PCR; TCRdb lists only in-frame clones, some missing. The profile covers 250,000 to 350,000 clones, with 70% to 90% appearing a single time and roughly 4% taken by the ten largest. Sample: PBMCs. All receptors derive from a man aged 40-49 years in good health and CMV-seropositive.

CDR3 in DNA: TGTGCCAGCAGTGTACTAACTAGCCCCGACACCGGGGAGCTGTTTTTT. It translates to CASSVLTSPDTGELFF. The chain couples TRBV28 to TRBJ2-2; maybe TRBD2 (6 bases). V was shortened by 5 bases and J by 3 bases, with 16 bases between the two germline ends. Germline V CDR1 and CDR2: MDHEN, SYDVKM. The CDR3 loop spans 16 amino acids.

A few counts support this clone. V usage is TRBV30 and J usage is TRBJ1-1; D not resolved. This CDR3 contains 14 residues. CDR1 is GTSNPN, CDR2 SVGIG, per germline (reference sequence). V gave up 0 bases and J gave up 0 bases, with 8 bases separating them. The CDR3 DNA is TGTGCCTGGAGTGTTGAGCTCATGAACACTGAAGCTTTCTTT. Residues: CAWSVELMNTEAFF.

V and J are TRBV6-5 and TRBJ2-7; TRBD2 is a possible D gene (5 bases). V was trimmed by 4 bases and J by 5 bases, leaving 6 bases between them. The CDR3 loop spans 11 amino acids. Germline V gives CDR1 MNHEY, CDR2 SVGAGI. The CDR3 sequence is CASSSGDEQYF. CDR3 in DNA: TGTGCCAGCAGTTCCGGGGACGAGCAGTACTTC.

The V and J genes are TRBV4-3 and TRBJ2-1; D is possibly TRBD2 (6 bases). The ends were cut back, 2 bases at V and 0 bases at J, with 17 bases in the middle. The V gene's germline CDR1 is LGHNA and CDR2 YSLEER. This CDR3 is built from 18 residues. In DNA, the CDR3 is TGCGCCAGCAGCCAAAGGGCGCTGCGGGGCAACTCCTACAATGAGCAGTTCTTC. Its protein product is CASSQRALRGNSYNEQFF.

This clone was detected only a few times. This chain uses TRBV5-5 with TRBJ1-3, with 8 bases matching TRBD1. Germline values: CDR1 SGHKS, CDR2 YYEKEE (reference sequence). The J segment lost 0 bases and the V segment lost 2 bases, leaving 4 bases of the junction unmatched. The CDR3 totals 16 residues. The CDR3 here is CASSLGQGFSGNTIYF. The CDR3 bases are TGTGCCAGCAGCTTAGGACAGGGCTTCTCTGGAAACACCATATATTTT.

V gene TRBV5-1 combines with J gene TRBJ2-7; the match to TRBD2 covers 8 bases. Losses at the gene ends were 0 bases for V and 5 bases for J; bases not matched to a gene: 7. Germline V gene sequence: CDR1 SGHRS, CDR2 YFSETQ. The CDR3 sequence is 15 residues long. The CDR3 DNA follows: TGCGCCAGCAGCTTGGGAGCGGGGGACCTCCACGAGCAGTACTTC. This translates into CASSLGAGDLHEQYF.

V is TRBV28 and J is TRBJ2-5, with 11 bases that match TRBD2. Germline lookup yields CDR1 MDHEN and CDR2 SYDVKM. V lost 5 bases, J lost 3 bases, and 5 bases stayed unmatched. This CDR3 contains 15 residues. CDR3 residues: CASSTLAGGEETQYF. The CDR3 DNA follows: TGTGCCAGCAGTACTCTAGCGGGAGGAGAAGAGACCCAGTACTTC.

The chain is built from TRBV2 and TRBJ1-1; 7 bases are shared with TRBD1. The germline V gene has CDR1 SNHLY and CDR2 FYNNEI. V gave up 8 bases and J gave up 4 bases; unmatched junction bases: 13. This CDR3 comprises 15 residues. The CDR3 sequence is CASGETGLGGTEAFF. CDR3 in DNA: TGTGCCAGCGGCGAGACAGGGCTGGGCGGCACTGAAGCTTTCTTT.

The CDR3 region has the DNA TGTGCCAGTAGTATTTGGCGGGGCCAAGAGACCCAGTACTTC. This gives the protein CASSIWRGQETQYF. The J gene is TRBJ2-5, the V gene TRBV19; D is perhaps TRBD2 (6 bases). The length of the CDR3 is 14 residues. Germline V gives CDR1 LNHDA, CDR2 SQIVND (reference sequence). Trimming took off 3 bases at V and 1 base at J, with 9 bases between the two ends.

This clone was observed a handful of times. The V gene is TRBV6-5, the J gene TRBJ1-2; 10 nucleotides align to TRBD1. The V gene end was trimmed by 2 bases and the J gene end by 7 bases; junction bases not matched to a gene: 7. In germline, CDR1 is MNHEY, CDR2 SVGAGI. This CDR3 has 15 amino acids. The CDR3 region has the DNA TGTGCCAGCAGTTACGCTGGGACAGGGGTAGGTGGCTACACCTTC. Translated: CASSYAGTGVGGYTF.

This clone was observed a single time. The chain couples TRBV6-6 to TRBJ2-2; 10 nucleotides align to TRBD2. CDR3 size: 16 residues. In germline, CDR1 is MNHNY, CDR2 SVGAGI (reference sequence). V trimming: 2 bases; J trimming: 6 bases; junction bases outside the gene matches: 6. CDR3 bases: TGTGCCAGCAGTTACCCCCTAGCGGGAGAGGCCGGGGAGCTGTTTTTT. It encodes CASSYPLAGEAGELFF.

The V gene is TRBV2, the J gene TRBJ2-1; TRBD2 matches 7 bases. CDR1 is SNHLY and CDR2 is FYNNEI in the germline V gene. V gave up 6 bases and J gave up 0 bases; unmatched junction bases: 8. The CDR3 is made up of 16 amino acids. The DNA for the CDR3 is TGTGCCAGCAGGGCGCCTGGGACTACCTCCTACAATGAGCAGTTCTTC. This sequence encodes CASRAPGTTSYNEQFF.

There are a few counts of this clone. This chain connects TRBV7-9 to TRBJ2-7; D may be TRBD2 (6 bases). CDR3 length: 18 residues. From germline, CDR1 is SEHNR and CDR2 FQNEAQ (reference sequence). Trimming pared 1 base from V and 0 bases from J, leaving 19 bases between. The CDR3 sequence: CASSLVGIADFPSYEQYF. The CDR3 DNA is TGTGCCAGCAGCTTAGTGGGGATAGCGGACTTCCCCTCCTACGAGCAGTACTTC.

This clone was observed a few times. The CDR3 DNA sequence: TGTGCCAGCAGCAGATCGGACAGGGGATCCACTGAAGCTTTCTTT. Translated, it gives CASSRSDRGSTEAFF. The V gene is TRBV14, the J gene TRBJ1-1; 9 nucleotides match TRBD1. V gave up 5 bases and J gave up 4 bases; unmatched junction bases: 8. Per the germline V gene, CDR1 is SGHDN and CDR2 is FVKESK. This CDR3 has 15 residues.

The V gene is TRBV19, the J gene TRBJ2-6; D unclear. Germline loops: CDR1 LNHDA, CDR2 SQIVND (reference sequence). The CDR3 is 15 residues long. The V end lost 3 bases, the J end lost 2 bases, and 8 bases lay between the germline ends. CDR3 DNA: TGTGCCAGTAGTATCCCCAGAACTGGGGCCAACGTCCTGACTTTC. Protein product: CASSIPRTGANVLTF. Using reference TRBV19 and TRBJ2-6 for the parts outside the CDR3, the full variable domain is DGGITQSPKYLFRKEGQNVTLSCEQNLNHDAMYWYRQDPGQGLRLIYYSQIVNDFQKGDIAEGYSVSREKKESFPLTVTSAQKNPTAFYLCASSIPRTGANVLTFGAGSRLTVL.

The sample holds one count of this clone. The chain uses TRBV30 and TRBJ2-1; TRBD2 is a possible D gene (6 bases). Deletions cut 0 bases from V and 3 bases from J, with 9 bases between. Per the germline V gene, CDR1 is GTSNPN and CDR2 is SVGIG (reference sequence). There are 14 residues in the CDR3. Written as DNA, the CDR3 is TGTGCCTGGAGTGTGGGGCGGGGCTACAATGAGCAGTTCTTC. It is translated as CAWSVGRGYNEQFF.